What follows are 8 T cell receptor beta chains derived from one specimen sequenced in a study of cytomegalovirus exposure and HLA in healthy donors. The PCR made use of 60 Vbeta and 13 Jbeta primers. Clones were sequenced by immunoSEQ multiplex PCR, and TCRdb holds only the in-frame ones, with some missing. The table has about 150,000 clones, about three fifths seen once. Input material: PBMCs. The receptors stem from a woman in her twenties or thirties in good health and CMV-seropositive.

This clone appeared once. This chain links TRBV29-1 with TRBJ2-3, with D tentatively TRBD2 (6 bases). Germline V gene lookup returns CDR1 SQVTM and CDR2 ANQGSEA. The V gene lost 5 bases and the J gene lost 1 base, with 13 bases spanning the gap. The CDR3 has 14 residues. CDR3 protein: CSVHPPSGTDTQYF. The CDR3 DNA is TGCAGCGTTCACCCGCCTAGCGGCACAGATACGCAGTATTTT.

The chain joins TRBV6-6 to TRBJ2-5; 7 bases agree with TRBD2. The CDR3 extends over 13 amino acids. The J segment lost 5 bases and the V segment lost 1 base, leaving 1 base of the junction unmatched. Germline assignment: CDR1 MNHNY and CDR2 SVGAGI (reference sequence). CDR3 DNA sequence: TGTGCCAGCAGTTACTGGGAGGGGGAGACCCAGTACTTC. This codes for CASSYWEGETQYF.

This clone showed up just a few times. The chain recombines TRBV5-1 with TRBJ1-1, with a tentative D call TRBD1 (5 bases). CDR3 length: 13 amino acids. V dropped 1 base and J dropped 3 bases, with 7 bases sitting between them. The germline V gene encodes CDR1 SGHRS and CDR2 YFSETQ. The CDR3 reads CASSLWGDTEAFF. The CDR3, as DNA: TGCGCCAGCAGCTTGTGGGGGGACACTGAAGCTTTCTTT.

V usage is TRBV2 and J usage is TRBJ2-7, with TRBD2 identical over 10 bases. The length of the CDR3 is 13 residues. In germline, CDR1 is SNHLY, CDR2 FYNNEI. With 7 bases clipped from V and 4 bases from J, the junction kept 4 bases outside the gene matches. CDR3 loop: CASTSGGRYEQYF. The CDR3 region has the DNA TGTGCCAGCACTAGCGGGGGCCGATACGAGCAGTACTTC.

The gene calls are TRBV7-8 and TRBJ1-3, with D uncertain. The germline V and J ends were trimmed by 5 bases and 0 bases, with 11 bases remaining between them. Germline V gene lookup returns CDR1 SGHVS and CDR2 FQNEAQ. This CDR3 spans 15 amino acids. Here the CDR3 reads CASSVETRSGNTIYF. CDR3 nucleotide sequence: TGTGCCAGCAGCGTAGAAACTCGCTCTGGAAACACCATATATTTT.

The DNA for the CDR3 is TGCGCCAGCAGCCCATTAGGGGTGCGGCCAATAGAGCAGTTCTTC. This sequence encodes CASSPLGVRPIEQFF. The chain employs TRBV5-1 and TRBJ2-1; D is possibly TRBD1 (5 bases). The CDR3 extends over 15 amino acids. Trimming stripped 4 bases from V and 10 bases from J, with 21 bases between. Germline assignment: CDR1 SGHRS and CDR2 YFSETQ.

This clone was recorded a few times. The chain is built from TRBV4-1 and TRBJ1-1; D gene ambiguous. Germline lookup yields CDR1 MGHRA and CDR2 YSYEKL. Trimming pared 4 bases from V and 1 base from J, leaving 10 bases between. This CDR3 region has 14 residues. The CDR3 spells CASSPPRSNTEAFF. CDR3 coding DNA: TGCGCCAGCAGCCCGCCTAGATCGAACACTGAAGCTTTCTTT.

The chain employs TRBV2 and TRBJ2-3; TRBD1 is a possible D gene (5 bases). Germline values: CDR1 SNHLY, CDR2 FYNNEI. V lost 6 bases and J 6 bases, leaving 13 bases between the germline ends. The CDR3 is 13 amino acids. CDR3 sequence reads: CASRDTGGDTQYF. The CDR3 nucleotides are TGTGCCAGCAGGGACACCGGTGGCGATACGCAGTATTTT.